These 10 T cell receptor beta chains were all obtained from the same sample, sequenced in a study of CXCR3-negative and CXCR3-positive naive CD8 T cells. Study-wide points: Hydrophobicity was higher for TRB CDR3s found in CXCR3-positive naive cells than in CXCR3-negative naive cells.

No cognate antigen is known for these TCRs. Researchers prepared the TRB cDNA libraries using 5' RACE with UMI labels. TCRdb reprocessed the 5' RACE reads and keeps a single row for each CDR3 protein, giving no DNA. The listing records over 95,000 distinct CDR3 sequences. Sequenced material: naive CXCR3+ CD8+ T cells from blood. The subset was: CD45RO-CCR7+CD27+CD95- naive CD8+ T cells expressing CXCR3 (TNR3+). Receptors were obtained from a human donor in good health. Some clones in this sample may be carry-over from other donors' samples.

The CDR3 region is CATDNLGREKNTDTQYF. J is TRBJ2-3 and V is TRBV2; absent DNA, TCRdb's TRBD2 call cannot be checked. This CDR3 contains 17 residues. Germline CDR1 SNHLY, CDR2 FYNNEI.

The chain joins TRBV29-1 to TRBJ2-5; TCRdb returns TRBD1, unconfirmable since there is no DNA. This CDR3 is 12 amino acids long. The germline gives CDR1 SQVTM, CDR2 ANQGSEA. CDR3: CSAGQGQETQYF.

This chain connects TRBV6-5 to TRBJ2-7; the D call from TCRdb, TRBD2, cannot be confirmed without DNA. The CDR3 runs to 13 residues. Germline CDR1 and CDR2: MNHEY and SVGAGI. This chain's CDR3 is CASSYGIANEQYF.

The chain is built from TRBV20-1 and TRBJ2-2; TCRdb indicates TRBD2, and absent DNA this call remains unverified. Per germline, CDR1 DFQATT and CDR2 SNEGSKA (reference sequence). The CDR3 sequence is 15 residues long. The CDR3 is CSARDRDFATGELFF.

The J gene is TRBJ2-7, the V gene TRBV29-1; without DNA, the TCRdb call of TRBD2 cannot be checked. Looked up from germline, CDR1 is SQVTM and CDR2 is ANQGSEA. CDR3 length equals 14 residues. This CDR3 is CSVEDDSRTYEQYF.

V usage is TRBV29-1 and J usage is TRBJ2-7. Germline values: CDR1 SQVTM, CDR2 ANQGSEA. This CDR3 region has 12 residues. The CDR3: CSVEDEAYEQYF.

The rearrangement links TRBV6-5 to TRBJ2-3; TCRdb outputs TRBD1, but without DNA this stays unchecked. The CDR3 sequence is 15 residues long. CDR1 is MNHEY and CDR2 is SVGAGI in the germline V gene. The CDR3 loop reads CASSSRDGSTDTQYF.

The chain combines TRBV6-6 with TRBJ2-3; TCRdb's D call of TRBD1 is untestable without DNA. The germline gives CDR1 MNHNY, CDR2 SVGAGI (reference sequence). This CDR3 contains 13 residues. The chain's CDR3 is CASSRVPPDTQYF.

The chain is built from TRBV28 and TRBJ2-7; the D call of TRBD1 rests on TCRdb alone, since no DNA is present to check it. The CDR3 spans 12 residues. Germline V gives CDR1 MDHEN, CDR2 SYDVKM. The CDR3 loop reads CASSRTVYEQYF. The entire variable domain, with the rest obtained from reference TRBV28 and TRBJ2-7, is as follows: DVKVTQSSRYLVKRTGEKVFLECVQDMDHENMFWYRQDPGLGLRLIYFSYDVKMKEKGDIPEGYSVSREKKERFSLILESASTNQTSMYLCASSRTVYEQYFGPGTRLTVT.

The chain joins TRBV24-1 to TRBJ2-1; with no DNA, the TCRdb D assignment of TRBD1 cannot be verified. This CDR3 has 17 amino acids. Germline lookup yields CDR1 KGHDR and CDR2 SFDVKD. The CDR3 sequence: CATSDTSGGGAYNEQFF.